These 20 T cell receptor beta chains originate from one sample sequenced in a study of beta chain features in type 1 diabetes (dated by TCRdb to the late 2010s). Libraries were constructed by the immunoSEQ multiplex PCR assay. The High Capacity cDNA Reverse Transcription Kit was used to reverse transcribe all of the isolated RNA, meaning that expressed TCRB transcripts were what got sequenced. TCRdb's version of the immuneACCESS table is confined to in-frame rearrangements and falls short of the full clone set. An unresolved V gene accounts for under half of the shortfall where checked; the remainder is of unknown origin. This sample gives a few hundred thousand clones in total; 11% of them show up just once. About 0.018% of the sample is held by the ten biggest clonotypes. These TCRs' antigens remain unknown. On the study overall, not on this receptor specifically: In all four CD4+ subsets, TCRB CDR3 length was moderately but significantly shorter in type 1 diabetes patients.

What was sequenced was naive CD4+ T cells from blood. Sample cell subset or site, as interpreted from the label and publication: true naive CD4+ T cells. The receptor source for this set is a man between 25 and 39 years old with type 1 diabetes.

This clone was picked up a small number of times. This rearrangement joins TRBV28 to TRBJ1-5, with D unclear. Germline CDR1 MDHEN, CDR2 SYDVKM. V lost 6 bases, J lost 4 bases, and 10 bases lay in between. The CDR3 totals 13 residues. In DNA, the CDR3 is TGTGCCAGCAGCTGGAGTGTGAATCAGCCCCAGCATTTT. This sequence encodes CASSWSVNQPQHF. The full variable domain, in which reference TRBV28 and TRBJ1-5 provide the parts outside the CDR3, is DVKVTQSSRYLVKRTGEKVFLECVQDMDHENMFWYRQDPGLGLRLIYFSYDVKMKEKGDIPEGYSVSREKKERFSLILESASTNQTSMYLCASSWSVNQPQHFGDGTRLSIL.

This sequence joins TRBV6-5 and TRBJ2-7; 10 bases map to TRBD2. From germline, CDR1 is MNHEY and CDR2 SVGAGI. CDR3 size: 15 residues. V lost 6 bases to trimming and J lost 6 bases; unmatched junction nucleotides: 11. CDR3 in amino acids: CASSLVAGGLGEQYF. CDR3 DNA sequence: TGTGCCAGCAGCCTCGTAGCGGGGGGCCTAGGCGAGCAGTACTTC.

This clone appeared a few times. J is TRBJ1-5 and V is TRBV19; no clear D. This CDR3 has 15 amino acids. Deletions cut 8 bases from V and 0 bases from J, with 14 bases between. The germline V gene encodes CDR1 LNHDA and CDR2 SQIVND (reference sequence). The CDR3 sequence: CASGGLGGSNQPQHF. The DNA of the CDR3 is TGTGCCAGTGGAGGGCTCGGTGGTAGCAATCAGCCCCAGCATTTT.

This clone was counted between two and nine times. The chain is built from TRBV4-3 and TRBJ2-7, with 8 bases identical to TRBD1. With V trimmed by 9 bases and J by 3 bases, 19 bases remained unmatched. Germline CDR1 and CDR2: LGHNA and YSLEER. The CDR3 sequence is 17 residues long. CDR3 sequence: CASPGTGVPWSLYEQYF. CDR3 bases: TGCGCCAGTCCCGGGACAGGCGTCCCGTGGTCGCTCTACGAGCAGTACTTC.

This clone was seen a handful of times. V gene TRBV7-9 combines with J gene TRBJ2-1; the match to TRBD1 covers 9 bases. Germline V gene lookup returns CDR1 SEHNR and CDR2 FQNEAQ (reference sequence). Unmatched junction bases numbered 6, after V lost 3 bases and J lost 9 bases. The CDR3 covers 14 residues. CDR3 residues: CASSFRTGVPEQFF. The CDR3 region has the DNA TGTGCCAGCAGCTTTCGGACAGGGGTTCCTGAGCAGTTCTTC.

This clone showed up just a few times. This sequence joins TRBV28 and TRBJ1-5, with D unresolved. Trimming cost V 3 bases and J 3 bases, with 6 bases left between them. The germline V gene encodes CDR1 MDHEN and CDR2 SYDVKM. CDR3 length: 13 amino acids. CDR3 coding DNA: TGTGCCAGCAGTTTTTTAAACAATCAGCCCCAGCATTTT. Protein product: CASSFLNNQPQHF.

The chain is built from TRBV20-1 and TRBJ2-4; weak D call: TRBD2 (7 bases). V lost 4 bases, J lost 11 bases, and 12 bases lay in between. Germline-derived CDR1 and CDR2 are DFQATT and SNEGSKA (reference sequence). The CDR3 consists of 11 residues. The CDR3 nucleotides are TGCAGTGCTACGACGGGGGGCCTTCAGTACTTC. It specifies CSATTGGLQYF.

The chain carries TRBV29-1 and TRBJ1-1; 7 bases are a match to TRBD1. The CDR3 runs to 12 residues. CDR1 is SQVTM and CDR2 is ANQGSEA in the germline V gene. Trimming removed 4 bases from V and 10 bases from J; junction bases left unmatched: 9. For the CDR3, the DNA is TGCAGCGTTGGCCGGGACAGAGGAATAGCTTTCTTT. Translation gives CSVGRDRGIAFF.

This clone appeared a few times. This chain joins TRBV29-1 and TRBJ1-2; TRBD1 aligns across 7 bases. The CDR3 is made up of 14 amino acids. The germline V gene has CDR1 SQVTM and CDR2 ANQGSEA. V trimming: 3 bases; J trimming: 6 bases; junction bases outside the gene matches: 10. The CDR3 loop is CSVDGTEFRNGYTF. CDR3 nucleotide sequence: TGCAGCGTTGACGGGACAGAATTCCGAAATGGCTACACCTTC.

The sample holds a few counts of this clone. The chain couples TRBV9 to TRBJ1-3; D perhaps matches TRBD1 (5 bases). CDR1 is SGDLS, CDR2 YYNGEE, per germline. V dropped 3 bases and J dropped 1 base, with 11 bases sitting between them. This CDR3 contains 15 residues. Here the CDR3 reads CASSASGKSGNTIYF. The CDR3 nucleotides read TGTGCCAGCAGCGCCTCAGGGAAATCTGGAAACACCATATATTTT. The whole variable domain, filled in from reference TRBV9 and TRBJ1-3, reads DSGVTQTPKHLITATGQRVTLRCSPRSGDLSVYWYQQSLDQGLQFLIQYYNGEERAKGNILERFSAQQFPDLHSELNLSSLELGDSALYFCASSASGKSGNTIYFGEGSWLTVV.

CDR3 region: CASSVQQGHEQYF. CDR3 DNA sequence: TGTGCCAGCAGCGTCCAACAGGGCCACGAGCAGTACTTC. The chain joins TRBV9 to TRBJ2-7; possibly TRBD1 for D (6 bases). CDR3 length equals 13 residues. Germline lookup yields CDR1 SGDLS and CDR2 YYNGEE. V was shortened by 2 bases and J by 5 bases, with 11 bases between the two germline ends.

There are a few counts of this clone. V gene TRBV15 combines with J gene TRBJ1-5; the D gene is possibly TRBD1 (5 bases). The V gene lost 1 base and the J gene lost 8 bases, with 6 bases spanning the gap. The CDR3 loop spans 12 amino acids. Germline V CDR1 and CDR2: LNHNV, YYDKDF (reference sequence). The CDR3, as DNA: TGTGCCACCAGCAGAGGGGGGGAGCCCCAGCATTTT. It yields the protein CATSRGGEPQHF. The whole variable domain, remainder taken from reference TRBV15 and TRBJ1-5, is DAMVIQNPRYQVTQFGKPVTLSCSQTLNHNVMYWYQQKSSQAPKLLFHYYDKDFNNEADTPDNFQSRRPNTSFCFLDIRSPGLGDTAMYLCATSRGGEPQHFGDGTRLSIL.

This sequence joins TRBV18 and TRBJ1-2; TRBD1 matches 8 bases. Germline V gene sequence: CDR1 KGHSH, CDR2 LQKENI. The CDR3 is made up of 15 amino acids. The V and J ends lost 8 bases and 4 bases, in that order; junction bases with no gene match: 12. The DNA for the CDR3 is TGTGCCAGCAATAAGGACCAGGGGGCGACCTATGGCTACACCTTC. It yields the protein CASNKDQGATYGYTF.

This clone was detected only a few times. This sequence joins TRBV9 and TRBJ2-5, with 10 bases fitting TRBD2. V shed 1 base, J shed 4 bases, and the junction held 4 bases outside the gene matches. The germline V gene encodes CDR1 SGDLS and CDR2 YYNGEE. CDR3 size: 15 residues. CDR3 bases: TGTGCCAGCAGCGTACTAGCGGGGGCCGGAGAGACCCAGTACTTC. Translated, it gives CASSVLAGAGETQYF.

The V and J genes are TRBV10-3 and TRBJ2-3; 7 bases align to TRBD1. Germline V gene lookup returns CDR1 ENHRY and CDR2 SYGVKD. Unmatched junction bases numbered 10, after V lost 8 bases and J lost 2 bases. The CDR3 extends over 15 amino acids. CDR3 in amino acids: CAIRKGASSTDTQYF. CDR3 nucleotide sequence: TGTGCCATCCGAAAGGGGGCCAGTTCCACAGATACGCAGTATTTT.

The chain links TRBV6-4 to TRBJ2-3; the match to TRBD1 covers 10 bases. CDR3 size: 14 residues. The germline V gene encodes CDR1 MRHNA and CDR2 SNTAGT. The J segment lost 6 bases and the V segment lost 3 bases, leaving 3 bases of the junction unmatched. CDR3: CASSDGTGEDTQYF. The CDR3 DNA is TGTGCCAGCAGTGATGGGACAGGGGAGGATACGCAGTATTTT.

This clone occurred a few times. This chain joins TRBV9 and TRBJ2-7, with 10 positions matching TRBD2. CDR1 is SGDLS and CDR2 is YYNGEE in the germline V gene. This CDR3 has 16 amino acids. The V gene end was trimmed by 0 bases and the J gene end by 4 bases; junction bases not matched to a gene: 7. For the CDR3, the DNA is TGTGCCAGCAGCGTAGCTCCTAGCGGGGGCCAATACGAGCAGTACTTC. Translated: CASSVAPSGGQYEQYF. Full variable domain (rest looked up from reference TRBV9 and TRBJ2-7): DSGVTQTPKHLITATGQRVTLRCSPRSGDLSVYWYQQSLDQGLQFLIQYYNGEERAKGNILERFSAQQFPDLHSELNLSSLELGDSALYFCASSVAPSGGQYEQYFGPGTRLTVT.

This clone was found a few times. The sample contains more than one DNA sequence encoding this CDR3. V usage is TRBV5-1 and J usage is TRBJ2-3, with D maybe TRBD1 (5 bases). The CDR3 contains 15 residues. V dropped 2 bases and J dropped 0 bases, with 10 bases sitting between them. The germline CDR1 and CDR2 sequences are SGHRS and YFSETQ. The CDR3 loop is CASSLGQGSTDTQYF. CDR3 bases: TGCGCCAGCAGCTTAGGGCAGGGAAGCACAGATACGCAGTATTTT. The whole variable domain, remainder taken from reference TRBV5-1 and TRBJ2-3, is KAGVTQTPRYLIKTRGQQVTLSCSPISGHRSVSWYQQTPGQGLQFLFEYFSETQRNKGNFPGRFSGRQFSNSRSEMNVSTLELGDSALYLCASSLGQGSTDTQYFGPGTRLTVL.

This clone was found a few times. CDR3 in amino acids: CASSEGRLGNSPLHF. The CDR3 DNA reads as TGTGCCAGCAGTGAAGGCAGACTGGGTAATTCACCCCTCCACTTT. V and J are TRBV25-1 and TRBJ1-6; D is undetermined. Trimming removed 2 bases from V and 6 bases from J, with 11 bases in between. CDR3 size: 15 residues. Germline loops: CDR1 MGHDK, CDR2 SYGVNS.

The sample holds a few counts of this clone. The chain carries TRBV5-4 and TRBJ1-1; 9 bases map to TRBD1. CDR3 length: 14 amino acids. V shed 3 bases and J 3 bases; nucleotides not matched to a gene: 3. Germline V gene lookup returns CDR1 SGHNT and CDR2 YYREEE (reference sequence). The CDR3 spells CASSSQGAYTEAFF. The CDR3 bases are TGTGCCAGCAGCTCACAGGGGGCATACACTGAAGCTTTCTTT.